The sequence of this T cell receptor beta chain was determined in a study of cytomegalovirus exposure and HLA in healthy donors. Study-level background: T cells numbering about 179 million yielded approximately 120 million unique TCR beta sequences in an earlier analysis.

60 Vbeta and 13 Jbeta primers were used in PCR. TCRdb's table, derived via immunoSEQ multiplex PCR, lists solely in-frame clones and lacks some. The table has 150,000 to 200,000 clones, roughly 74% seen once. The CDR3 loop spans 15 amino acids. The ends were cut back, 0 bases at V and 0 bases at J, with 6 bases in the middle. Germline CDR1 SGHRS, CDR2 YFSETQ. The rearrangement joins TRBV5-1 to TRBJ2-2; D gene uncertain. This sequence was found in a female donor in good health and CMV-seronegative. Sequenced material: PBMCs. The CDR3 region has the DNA TGCGCCAGCAGCTTGGCCGTAACGAACACCGGGGAGCTGTTTTTT. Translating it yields CASSLAVTNTGELFF.